One T cell receptor beta chain is described in this entry. These data originate in a study of blood T cell repertoires in COVID-19. Study-level background: Collection of acute and convalescent COVID-19 samples took place in the United States, Italy and Spain. Sources were T cells, B-cell-depleted T cells, or PBMCs; the material itself was cDNA or gDNA.

Authors' data handling: The assay estimated nucleated cells by amplifying reference gene primers. Clones were read by immunoSEQ multiplex PCR, and TCRdb kept only the in-frame ones, dropping some. V and J calls and clone size are copied from that table; D and trimming were computed from the DNA. The table lists about 180,000 clones, approximately 79% of them singletons. CDR1 is SGHTA and CDR2 is FQGNSA in the germline V gene. Trimming cost V 2 bases and J 6 bases; bases outside gene matches: 5. There are 16 residues in the CDR3. This receptor was obtained from a woman in her 70s with acute or convalescent COVID-19. The chain is built from TRBV7-2 and TRBJ2-2, with 11 positions matching TRBD1. What was sequenced was peripheral blood. CDR3 DNA sequence: TGTGCCAGCAGCTTATTGGGACAGGGGGGCCCCGGGGAGCTGTTTTTT. Its translation is CASSLLGQGGPGELFF.